This TCR beta chain was observed in a study of OX40 agonist ivuxolimab in advanced cancers. Study-wide background: There were three patients with partial responses, one having hepatocellular carcinoma and two cutaneous melanoma.

Whole-study results and caveats: Expanded clones were, on average, more numerous among CD8+ T cells than CD4+.

On this clone: No antigen is known for it.

At cycle 4 day 1, cycle 7 day 1, and baseline, blood was sampled. Generated by immunoSEQ multiplex PCR, the TCRdb table keeps only in-frame clones and is missing some. Of some 84,000 clones in the sample, 89% were seen once. The specimen comprised CD4+ or CD8+ T cells sorted from blood, sampled in a trial of the OX40 agonist ivuxolimab. This clonotype was obtained from an adult with an advanced solid tumor such as melanoma, head and neck, liver or kidney cancer.

The CDR3 DNA follows: TGTGCCAGCAGTTTAGGGACAGAGTACCAAGAGACCCAGTACTTC. It translates to CASSLGTEYQETQYF. The chain links TRBV28 to TRBJ2-5; 7 bases map to TRBD1. Trimming at V came to 2 bases and at J to 0 bases, leaving 3 bases not matched to a gene. This CDR3 has 15 amino acids. Germline V gives CDR1 MDHEN, CDR2 SYDVKM.